Following are 7 T cell receptor beta chains from one sample sequenced in a study of identical twins. TCRdb redid the calling of the 5' RACE reads with MiXCR, one entry per CDR3 protein. The sample includes 500,000 or so distinct CDR3 sequences, approximately 15% seen only once; the top ten take about 0.54%. A further study also used this sample, focusing on yellow fever vaccine responses in identical twins.

What was sequenced was CD4+ T cells sorted from blood. These receptors all come from a young woman in good health.

This clonotype was counted between two and nine times. This chain uses TRBV12-3 or TRBV12-4 with TRBJ1-5; TRBD1 matches at 7 bases. V lost 7 bases, J lost 7 bases, and 7 bases stayed unmatched. The CDR3 has 13 residues. The CDR3 DNA sequence: TGTGCCAGCACCGACAGGGACCACCAGCCCCAGCATTTT. Residues: CASTDRDHQPQHF.

V and J are TRBV12-3 or TRBV12-4 and TRBJ2-5; D remains ambiguous. This CDR3 comprises 12 residues. With 1 base removed from V and 5 bases from J, the gap between germline ends came to 5 bases. The CDR3 DNA follows: TGTGCCAGCAGTTTAGACAGCGAGACCCAGTACTTC. It specifies CASSLDSETQYF.

J is TRBJ2-1 and V is TRBV7-9; no reliable D call. The CDR3 is 12 amino acids. With 6 bases removed from V and 7 bases from J, the gap between germline ends came to 10 bases. Germline CDR1 and CDR2: SEHNR and FQNEAQ (reference sequence). CDR3 sequence: CASSPLSNEQFF. The CDR3 DNA reads as TGTGCCAGCAGTCCACTGTCAAATGAGCAGTTCTTC.

This clonotype showed up just a few times. V gene TRBV2 combines with J gene TRBJ2-1, with 7 bases fitting TRBD2. Per germline, CDR1 SNHLY and CDR2 FYNNEI. V lost 8 bases, J lost 0 bases, and 4 bases stayed unmatched. This CDR3 has 14 amino acids. The CDR3 DNA follows: TGTGCCAGCCAGCGGGGCAGCTCCTACAATGAGCAGTTCTTC. This sequence encodes CASQRGSSYNEQFF.

This clonotype showed up just a few times. The chain has TRBV4-2 and TRBJ2-5; D is undetermined. Trimming shortened V by 0 bases and J by 5 bases, and 10 bases separated the two germline ends. The CDR3 covers 14 residues. Germline V CDR1 and CDR2: LGHNA, YNFKEQ. DNA for the CDR3: TGTGCCAGCAGCCAAGAGACCGCCCCGGAGACCCAGTACTTC. Its protein is CASSQETAPETQYF.

For this clonotype: The conserved phenylalanine or tryptophan normally closing the CDR3 is absent here, so this likely arose from a read error. This rearrangement joins TRBV6-1 to TRBJ2-3, with D tentatively TRBD2 (6 bases). This CDR3 is built from 14 residues. Germline-derived CDR1 and CDR2 are MNHNS and SASEGT. The V and J ends lost 7 bases and 0 bases respectively, with 11 bases between them. This chain's CDR3 is CASTIGTSTDTQYS. Written as DNA, the CDR3 is TGTGCCAGCACCATAGGGACTAGCACAGATACGCAGTATTCT.

The table lists this clonotype with a few counts. This chain uses TRBV5-1 with TRBJ2-7, with D possibly TRBD2 on 6 matching bases. This CDR3 is built from 15 residues. V lost 0 bases and J 2 bases, leaving 12 bases between the germline ends. Per the germline V gene, CDR1 is SGHRS and CDR2 is YFSETQ. This CDR3 is CASSLGVLAAYEQYF. CDR3 DNA sequence: TGCGCCAGCAGCTTGGGGGTACTAGCAGCCTACGAGCAGTACTTC. The whole variable domain, filled in from reference TRBV5-1 and TRBJ2-7, reads KAGVTQTPRYLIKTRGQQVTLSCSPISGHRSVSWYQQTPGQGLQFLFEYFSETQRNKGNFPGRFSGRQFSNSRSEMNVSTLELGDSALYLCASSLGVLAAYEQYFGPGTRLTVT.